This is a list of T cell receptor beta chains from one sample in a study of blood T cell repertoires in COVID-19. Produced via immunoSEQ multiplex PCR; TCRdb's table is partial and in-frame only. The sample consists of just over 150,000 clones, around 83% of them appearing once. The sample was peripheral blood. The receptors were gathered from a woman aged 50 to 65 with acute or convalescent COVID-19. CDR3s include the opening cysteine and the closing phenylalanine or tryptophan. The D gene is left open where the match is weak. Expanded clones get a size class; other rows say once, few or many, or leave the size out.

DNA,CDR3,V,J,D,size
TGTGCCAGCAGTTTGACGACTAGCTGGGAGCGCGAGCAGTACTTC,CASSLTTSWEREQYF,TRBV6-2/TRBV6-3,TRBJ2-7,TRBD2,.
TGTGCCAGAAGCTTTACGACAAGGGGGCAGAGAGAAAGCTCCTACGAGCAGTACTTC,CARSFTTRGQRESSYEQYF,TRBV5-3,TRBJ2-7,TRBD1,.
TGTGCCAGCAGTTTGTGGGGAGGTCAGCCCCAGCATTTT,CASSLWGGQPQHF,TRBV12-3/TRBV12-4,TRBJ1-5,.,.
TGTGCCAGCAGCGGCGGAGTCACCGGGGAGCTGTTTTTT,CASSGGVTGELFF,TRBV3-1/TRBV3-2,TRBJ2-2,.,.
TGTGCCAGCAGTTACTCGGGGGGGAGCACAGATACGCAGTATTTT,CASSYSGGSTDTQYF,TRBV6-6,TRBJ2-3,TRBD2,.
TGCAGCGGACAGGGGCGCCACATGAACACTGAAGCTTTCTTT,CSGQGRHMNTEAFF,TRBV29-1,TRBJ1-1,TRBD1,few
TGTGCCTGGAGTGTACGGGACAGCCGGAATTCACCCCTCCACTTT,CAWSVRDSRNSPLHF,TRBV30,TRBJ1-6,TRBD1,few
TGTGCCAGCAGCTCAAGGGGACAGGGATGGACCTACGAGCAGTACTTC,CASSSRGQGWTYEQYF,TRBV7-2,TRBJ2-7,TRBD1,once
TGCGCCAGCAGCTTGGGTAGCGGGGGTTTCGATGAGCAGTTCTTC,CASSLGSGGFDEQFF,TRBV5-1,TRBJ2-1,TRBD2,once
TGTGCCAGCAGCTTGCAGCCTAGCGGGAGTGGCGAGACCCAGTACTTC,CASSLQPSGSGETQYF,TRBV7-2,TRBJ2-5,TRBD2,.
TGTGCCAGCATCAGGGACAGGGGGCACGGTGAGCAGTTCTTC,CASIRDRGHGEQFF,TRBV6-5,TRBJ2-1,TRBD1,.
TGTGCCAGCAGCCGACCCGGACAGGGCAATGAGCAGTTCTTC,CASSRPGQGNEQFF,TRBV6-6,TRBJ2-1,TRBD1,once
TGTGCCAGCAGTCCCCCCCACAGGGGAAGGGAGCAGTTCTTC,CASSPPHRGREQFF,TRBV28,TRBJ2-1,TRBD1,once
TGCAGCGTAGCTGGGACAGGGGGTGGAACGGGTCCCTACGAGCAGTACTTC,CSVAGTGGGTGPYEQYF,TRBV29-1,TRBJ2-7,TRBD1,.
TGTGCCAGCAGCAAAACGACAGGGGGGGTCTACGAGCAGTACTTC,CASSKTTGGVYEQYF,TRBV9,TRBJ2-7,TRBD1,.
TGTGCCAGTAGTGTCAAAATCGGGACATTATCTCGCTCAGATCAGCCCCAGCATTTT,CASSVKIGTLSRSDQPQHF,TRBV19,TRBJ1-5,.,.
TGCGCCAGCAGCTCAGCGCCGGGGTTGGACCTTAACTATGGCTACACCTTC,CASSSAPGLDLNYGYTF,TRBV5-1,TRBJ1-2,.,.
TGTGCCAGCAGTAAGCTGCGGCAGCGGGAGAACTCCTACAATGAGCAGTTCTTC,CASSKLRQRENSYNEQFF,TRBV2,TRBJ2-1,TRBD2,.
TGTGCCAGCAGCCTTCGCGGGGTGGTGGATGAGCAGTTCTTC,CASSLRGVVDEQFF,TRBV13,TRBJ2-1,.,.
TGTGCCAGTAGTAGACAGGGGGGCACCTATAATTCACCCCTCCACTTT,CASSRQGGTYNSPLHF,TRBV19,TRBJ1-6,TRBD1,.
TGTGCCAGCAGCTTAGCCCTACAGGGTGGAGAGACCCAGTACTTC,CASSLALQGGETQYF,TRBV7-2,TRBJ2-5,.,.
TGTGCCAGCAGCGTAGTTAGTGGGACATACGGCTACACCTTC,CASSVVSGTYGYTF,TRBV9,TRBJ1-2,.,.
TGTGCCAGCAGCCAAGCGAGGGACACTGAAGCTTTCTTT,CASSQARDTEAFF,TRBV3-1/TRBV3-2,TRBJ1-1,.,.
TGTGCCTGGAGTGGGGGACAGGGGGCCTATGGCTACACCTTC,CAWSGGQGAYGYTF,TRBV30,TRBJ1-2,TRBD1,.
TGCAGCGTTGAACTAGCGCGTGGGGATACGCAGTATTTT,CSVELARGDTQYF,TRBV29-1,TRBJ2-3,.,.
TGTGCCAGCAGTGGGACAGGGAGCTCCTATAATTCACCCCTCCACTTT,CASSGTGSSYNSPLHF,TRBV2,TRBJ1-6,TRBD1,.
TGTGCCAGCAGCTTAGACCGCGGGCGAGAGCAGTTCTTC,CASSLDRGREQFF,TRBV7-2,TRBJ2-1,.,.
TGTGCCAGCAGCCGCGGTGCAGAGACCCAGTACTTC,CASSRGAETQYF,TRBV6-2/TRBV6-3,TRBJ2-5,.,few
TGTGCCAGCAGGAGGCAGGACTCTTCTTATGGCTACACCTTC,CASRRQDSSYGYTF,TRBV9,TRBJ1-2,.,.
TGTGCCACCAGCCGAGACAGGGACACTGAAGCTTTCTTT,CATSRDRDTEAFF,TRBV24-1,TRBJ1-1,TRBD1,.
TGTGCCAGCAGCGGGACAGTAGATAACTATGGCTACACCTTC,CASSGTVDNYGYTF,TRBV9,TRBJ1-2,.,.
TGCGCCAGCAGCCAAGCGGCGGGACTAGCGGGCCTCAATGAGCAGTTCTTC,CASSQAAGLAGLNEQFF,TRBV4-3,TRBJ2-1,TRBD2,.
TGTGCCAGCAGCTTAACACAGGGGGGTTCTTACAATGAGCAGTTCTTC,CASSLTQGGSYNEQFF,TRBV7-3,TRBJ2-1,TRBD1,.